What follows is one T cell receptor (beta chain) and its context. CD8+ and CD4+ T cells from blood underwent TCR beta sequencing, which was carried out in a high-throughput format. FACS enriched CD8+ TEMRA cells, while bulk CD8+ and CD4+ were negatively isolated. Germline CDR1 DFQATT, CDR2 SNEGSKA (reference sequence). CDR3 length: 12 amino acids. With V trimmed by 6 bases and J by 5 bases, 4 bases remained unmatched. This sample stems from a study of CD8 T cells in Susac syndrome. Reverse transcription of roughly 0.5 to 1 ug RNA was carried out with random hexamers. An immunoSEQ multiplex PCR amplified TCR beta CDR3 over 54 Vbeta and 13 Jbeta. TCRdb used MiXCR to reprocess the immunoSEQ multiplex PCR reads, holding one entry per CDR3 protein. The table has about 120,000 distinct CDR3 sequences, about 94% seen once.

The chain uses TRBV20-1 and TRBJ1-2; 9 positions match TRBD1. The receptor comes from a human donor with multiple sclerosis. The sequenced sample was CD4+ T cells from PBMCs. This CDR3 reads CSALGTGYGYTF. CDR3 nucleotide sequence: TGCAGTGCCCTTGGGACAGGGTATGGCTACACCTTC.